The present T cell receptor (beta chain) was sequenced within a study of T cells in Graves' hyperthyroidism and ophthalmopathy. Criteria for exclusion of patients were uncontrolled infection, other autoimmune disease, pregnancy or lactation. CDR3 length: 16 amino acids. The germline gives CDR1 MGHRA, CDR2 YSYEKL. Trimming shortened V by 2 bases and J by 5 bases, and 18 bases separated the two germline ends. The table lists this clonotype with a few counts. TCR beta CDR3 region amplification was performed from RNA transcripts. First-round RT-PCR targeting the TCR CDR3 was performed with the HTBI primer set. TCRdb reprocessed the multiplex PCR reads with MiXCR, giving one entry per CDR3 protein. This table has hundreds of thousands of distinct CDR3 sequences, 45% appearing once.

The sequence was obtained from an adult man with Graves' disease, either hyperthyroidism or ophthalmopathy (not recorded which). The chain carries TRBV4-1 and TRBJ2-5; D tentatively reads TRBD1 or TRBD2 (5 bases each). Sequencing used peripheral blood or thyroid tissue (not recorded which). CDR3 in amino acids: CASSQRESGSGETQYF. The CDR3 DNA reads TGCGCCAGCAGCCAAAGGGAGTCAGGGTCCGGTGAGACCCAGTACTTC.